This T cell receptor beta chain was sequenced in a study of cytomegalovirus exposure and HLA in healthy donors. For this clone: The antigen is unknown.

Study-wide points: Across donors, most TCRs were seen rarely, yet some public ones were widespread. Both high specificity and high sensitivity reportedly marked the classifier's diagnosis of cytomegalovirus status. CMV serostatus was the sole immune exposure information available.

CDR3 length: 12 residues. V lost 4 bases and J 4 bases, leaving 7 bases between the germline ends. The V gene's germline CDR1 is WSHSY and CDR2 SAAADI. The primer mix had 60 Vbeta and 13 Jbeta primers. TCRdb's table, derived via immunoSEQ multiplex PCR, lists solely in-frame clones and lacks some. The profile covers 85,000 to 130,000 clones, with roughly 78% appearing a single time and 1.5% to 2% taken by the ten largest. Although they were nominally healthy when sampled, donors likely had unrecorded immune exposures. Sample: PBMCs. The receptor's source is a woman aged 40-49 years in good health and CMV-seronegative. The J gene is TRBJ1-1, the V gene TRBV10-2, with D perhaps matching TRBD1 (5 bases). The chain's CDR3 is CASSVRGTEAFF. In nucleotides, the CDR3 is TGCGCCAGCAGTGTTAGGGGCACTGAAGCTTTCTTT.